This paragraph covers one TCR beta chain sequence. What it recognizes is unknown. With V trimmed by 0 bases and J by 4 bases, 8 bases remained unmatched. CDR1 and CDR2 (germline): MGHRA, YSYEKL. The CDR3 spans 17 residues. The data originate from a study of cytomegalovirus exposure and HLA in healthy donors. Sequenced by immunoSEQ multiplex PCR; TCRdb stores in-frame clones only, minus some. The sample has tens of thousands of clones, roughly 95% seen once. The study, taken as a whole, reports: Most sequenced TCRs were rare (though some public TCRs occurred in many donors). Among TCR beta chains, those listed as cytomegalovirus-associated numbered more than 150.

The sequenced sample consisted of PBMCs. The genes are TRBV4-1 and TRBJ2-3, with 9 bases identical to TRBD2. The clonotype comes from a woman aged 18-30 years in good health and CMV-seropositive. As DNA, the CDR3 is TGCGCCAGCAGCCAAGATCCCGATAGCGGGAGAGCAGATACGCAGTATTTT. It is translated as CASSQDPDSGRADTQYF.